This T cell receptor beta chain was sequenced in a study of technical replicates of blood from several donors (dated by TCRdb to 2016 to 2017). Receptor libraries were prepared by the immunoSEQ multiplex PCR assay. TCRdb holds this immuneACCESS table with in-frame rearrangements only. Some clones are missing; in checked studies, unresolved V genes explain under half, and the rest has no known cause. The sample profile shows approximately 100,000 clones; roughly 95% of them were found once. Roughly 0.23% of the sample is held by the ten biggest clonotypes. As concerns this clone: Its antigen is currently not known. Base qualities are not recorded, but no much larger clone differs from it by a single base.

The receptor was derived from a human donor in good health. Material for sequencing was T cells isolated from PBMCs.

The CDR3 reads CASSLASEKLFF. The DNA reads TGTGCCAGCAGCTTAGCGTCGGAAAAACTGTTTTTT. The sequence links TRBV7-6 to TRBJ1-4, with the D gene not clear enough to name. From a lookup of the germline V gene, CDR1 and CDR2 are SGHVS and FNYEAQ. V is pared back by 0 bases and J by 8 bases, with 4 bases lying between the germline termini. Reading from cysteine to phenylalanine, the CDR3 counts 12 amino acids. The only DNA kept is the CDR3, 36 bases in frame from the first base.